The sample holds many counts of the clone carrying this TCR beta chain. Its antigen is currently unknown. TCRdb processed the 5' RACE reads anew with MiXCR; each CDR3 protein has one entry. Among around 66,000 distinct CDR3 sequences listed, 5.2% were seen once. The data originate from a study of neurological immune-mediated disorders. Across the whole study: Of the approximately 34 patients with multiple sclerosis, about 31 had relapsing-remitting MS, whereas the remaining 3 had secondary progressive MS. General study findings and limits: Because no CDR3 amino acid sequences were shared across subjects by expanded clones, private repertoires were suggested in all groups. Phylogenetic grouping placed 18 of 34 multiple sclerosis patients' repertoires in one related-CDR3 cluster, a possible signature.

This CDR3 has 14 amino acids. Germline V CDR1 and CDR2: SGHTA, FQGNSA. Trimming at V came to 5 bases and at J to 2 bases, leaving 6 bases not matched to a gene. The TCR sequence derives from a woman aged 25-40 years with multiple sclerosis. The gene calls are TRBV7-2 and TRBJ2-7; 7 bases map to TRBD2. The sequenced sample was PBMCs. Here the CDR3 DNA reads TGTGCCAGCAGCGCAGCGGGGTTTACCTACGAGCAGTACTTC. This encodes CASSAAGFTYEQYF. Looking up the rest from reference TRBV7-2 and TRBJ2-7 gives the full variable domain: GAGVSQSPSNKVTEKGKDVELRCDPISGHTALYWYRQSLGQGLEFLIYFQGNSAPDKSGLPSDRFSAERTGGSVSTLTIQRTQQEDSAVYLCASSAAGFTYEQYFGPGTRLTVT.